Listed below are T cell receptor beta chains from one sample, sequenced in a study of T cell changes during pregnancy in multiple sclerosis. Sequenced by immunoSEQ multiplex PCR; TCRdb stores in-frame clones only, minus some. The repertoire includes around 72,000 clones, under 95% of them detected once, and about 0.4% sits in the top ten. The sample was CD4+ T cells from peripheral blood mononuclear cells, taken before pregnancy. All receptors come from a female donor with multiple sclerosis, enrolled in a pregnancy study. Each CDR3 is given with its conserved first and last residue. The D gene is left open where the match is weak. Rows may omit the clone size; those that give it use once, few, many or a size class.

clone size: -; V gene: TRBV6-6; D gene: -; J gene: TRBJ2-2; CDR3 protein: CASSQSFGGPGELFF; CDR3 DNA: TGTGCCAGCAGTCAGTCGTTTGGCGGTCCGGGGGAGCTGTTTTTT
clone size: once; V gene: TRBV7-6; D gene: TRBD1; J gene: TRBJ1-1; CDR3 protein: CASSKPTGGRNTEAFF; CDR3 DNA: TGTGCCAGCAGCAAACCGACAGGGGGCAGGAACACTGAAGCTTTCTTT
clone size: once; V gene: TRBV19; D gene: -; J gene: TRBJ1-2; CDR3 protein: CASHFAAGALGGYTF; CDR3 DNA: TGTGCCAGTCATTTCGCGGCAGGGGCGTTGGGCGGCTACACCTTC
clone size: once; V gene: TRBV11-3; D gene: TRBD2; J gene: TRBJ2-1; CDR3 protein: CASSFRGTSGGLGEQFF; CDR3 DNA: TGTGCCAGCAGCTTTAGAGGGACTAGCGGGGGCTTAGGTGAGCAGTTCTTC
clone size: -; V gene: TRBV10-3; D gene: TRBD2; J gene: TRBJ2-3; CDR3 protein: CAISARLANTDTQYF; CDR3 DNA: TGTGCCATCAGCGCACGACTAGCGAACACAGATACGCAGTATTTT
clone size: once; V gene: TRBV11-2; D gene: -; J gene: TRBJ2-2; CDR3 protein: CASSLEASTGELFF; CDR3 DNA: TGTGCCAGCAGCTTAGAAGCTTCCACCGGGGAGCTGTTTTTT
clone size: -; V gene: TRBV19; D gene: TRBD1; J gene: TRBJ2-7; CDR3 protein: CASSWTGESSYEQYF; CDR3 DNA: TGTGCCAGTAGTTGGACAGGGGAGAGCTCCTACGAGCAGTACTTC
clone size: -; V gene: TRBV9; D gene: TRBD1; J gene: TRBJ1-2; CDR3 protein: CASSDRQGQGLLYYGYTF; CDR3 DNA: TGTGCCAGCAGCGACCGCCAGGGACAGGGGTTATTATACTATGGCTACACCTTC
clone size: once; V gene: TRBV27; D gene: -; J gene: TRBJ1-4; CDR3 protein: CASSSDRPNEKLFF; CDR3 DNA: TGTGCCAGCAGTTCGGACAGACCTAATGAAAAACTGTTTTTT
clone size: -; V gene: TRBV5-1; D gene: -; J gene: TRBJ1-2; CDR3 protein: CASSLEGEVGYTF; CDR3 DNA: TGCGCCAGCAGCTTGGAAGGGGAGGTCGGCTACACCTTC
clone size: -; V gene: TRBV6-5; D gene: -; J gene: TRBJ2-2; CDR3 protein: CASRARGTGELFF; CDR3 DNA: TGTGCCAGCAGGGCCAGGGGCACCGGGGAGCTGTTTTTT
clone size: -; V gene: TRBV30; D gene: -; J gene: TRBJ2-1; CDR3 protein: CAWSVRGNAAYNEQFF; CDR3 DNA: TGTGCCTGGAGTGTACGCGGGAACGCAGCATACAATGAGCAGTTCTTC
clone size: -; V gene: TRBV10-3; D gene: TRBD1; J gene: TRBJ2-7; CDR3 protein: CAISLGTGHTYEQYF; CDR3 DNA: TGTGCCATCAGCCTCGGGACAGGGCATACCTACGAGCAGTACTTC
clone size: -; V gene: TRBV2; D gene: TRBD1; J gene: TRBJ1-1; CDR3 protein: CASRGDSFQTEAFF; CDR3 DNA: TGTGCCAGCAGGGGGGACAGTTTCCAAACTGAAGCTTTCTTT
clone size: -; V gene: TRBV30; D gene: TRBD2; J gene: TRBJ2-3; CDR3 protein: CAWIIGTTYYF; CDR3 DNA: TGTGCCTGGATAATCGGGACTACGTATTATTTT
clone size: -; V gene: TRBV15; D gene: -; J gene: TRBJ1-5; CDR3 protein: CATSRDYRGDNQPQHF; CDR3 DNA: TGTGCCACCAGCAGAGATTATAGGGGTGACAATCAGCCCCAGCATTTT
clone size: -; V gene: TRBV7-3; D gene: TRBD2; J gene: TRBJ2-2; CDR3 protein: CASSLTESSGTWGELFF; CDR3 DNA: TGTGCCAGCAGCTTAACGGAGTCTAGCGGTACTTGGGGGGAGCTGTTTTTT
clone size: -; V gene: TRBV9; D gene: -; J gene: TRBJ2-2; CDR3 protein: CASSRFSLMNTGELFF; CDR3 DNA: TGTGCCAGCAGCAGGTTTAGCCTTATGAACACCGGGGAGCTGTTTTTT
clone size: -; V gene: TRBV28; D gene: -; J gene: TRBJ2-7; CDR3 protein: CASSSALGGAGLHEQYF; CDR3 DNA: TGTGCCAGCAGCAGTGCGCTAGGTGGGGCAGGGCTCCACGAGCAGTACTTC
clone size: -; V gene: TRBV5-6; D gene: TRBD1; J gene: TRBJ2-7; CDR3 protein: CASSRDRAYEQYF; CDR3 DNA: TGTGCCAGCAGCCGGGACAGGGCCTACGAGCAGTACTTC
clone size: -; V gene: TRBV6-6; D gene: -; J gene: TRBJ2-7; CDR3 protein: CASSLDSLPYEQYF; CDR3 DNA: TGTGCCAGCAGCCTCGACAGTCTCCCCTACGAGCAGTACTTC
clone size: -; V gene: TRBV6-4; D gene: -; J gene: TRBJ2-3; CDR3 protein: CASSEFYRGASDTQYF; CDR3 DNA: TGTGCCAGCAGTGAATTTTATCGGGGGGCCTCAGATACGCAGTATTTT
clone size: once; V gene: TRBV4-1; D gene: -; J gene: TRBJ1-4; CDR3 protein: CASSQWGPGDEKLFF; CDR3 DNA: TGCGCCAGCAGCCAGTGGGGGCCAGGGGATGAAAAACTGTTTTTT
clone size: -; V gene: TRBV6-1; D gene: TRBD1; J gene: TRBJ1-1; CDR3 protein: CASHSTGGAFF; CDR3 DNA: TGTGCCAGCCACTCGACAGGGGGAGCTTTCTTT
clone size: -; V gene: TRBV7-3; D gene: TRBD2; J gene: TRBJ2-3; CDR3 protein: CASSLLGGGGALDTQYF; CDR3 DNA: TGTGCCAGCAGCTTACTTGGAGGCGGGGGGGCCCTGGATACGCAGTATTTT
clone size: -; V gene: TRBV7-9; D gene: -; J gene: TRBJ2-3; CDR3 protein: CASPGRESGTDTQYF; CDR3 DNA: TGTGCCAGCCCGGGTCGAGAGTCGGGCACAGATACGCAGTATTTT
clone size: -; V gene: TRBV6-5; D gene: TRBD2; J gene: TRBJ2-7; CDR3 protein: CASSYTGLAGSYEQYF; CDR3 DNA: TGTGCCAGCAGTTATACGGGACTAGCGGGCTCCTACGAGCAGTACTTC
clone size: -; V gene: TRBV12-5; D gene: TRBD2; J gene: TRBJ2-1; CDR3 protein: CASAAGTTLYNEQFF; CDR3 DNA: TGTGCTAGTGCCGCCGGGACTACACTTTACAATGAGCAGTTCTTC
clone size: few; V gene: TRBV7-2; D gene: TRBD1; J gene: TRBJ1-6; CDR3 protein: CASSLIGRQGATNSPLHF; CDR3 DNA: TGTGCCAGCAGCCTAATAGGGCGGCAGGGGGCAACAAATTCACCCCTCCACTTT
clone size: -; V gene: TRBV6-6; D gene: TRBD2; J gene: TRBJ2-5; CDR3 protein: CASSYGGRDEETQYF; CDR3 DNA: TGTGCCAGCAGTTACGGCGGGAGGGACGAAGAGACCCAGTACTTC
clone size: -; V gene: TRBV5-6; D gene: -; J gene: TRBJ2-1; CDR3 protein: CASSPGYNEQFF; CDR3 DNA: TGTGCCAGCAGCCCAGGCTACAATGAGCAGTTCTTC
clone size: -; V gene: TRBV19; D gene: -; J gene: TRBJ2-1; CDR3 protein: CASAQGPYNEQFF; CDR3 DNA: TGTGCCAGTGCCCAGGGTCCCTACAATGAGCAGTTCTTC
clone size: -; V gene: TRBV16; D gene: -; J gene: TRBJ1-5; CDR3 protein: CASSQSTGASNQPQHF; CDR3 DNA: TGTGCCAGCAGCCAATCTACTGGGGCTAGCAATCAGCCCCAGCATTTT
clone size: few; V gene: TRBV6-4; D gene: -; J gene: TRBJ1-1; CDR3 protein: CASRQGVNTEAFF; CDR3 DNA: TGTGCCAGCAGACAGGGCGTGAACACTGAAGCTTTCTTT